One sample yielded the 25 T cell receptor beta chains listed below, sequenced in a study of beta chain features in type 1 diabetes. Expressed TCRB transcripts got sequenced, as all isolated RNA was reverse transcribed. TCRdb's copy holds only in-frame clones and misses some; the assay was immunoSEQ multiplex PCR. The data show 810,000 or so clones, around a sixth seen once. Specimen: naive CD4+ T cells from blood. The receptors shown here come from a woman aged 18-29 years in good health.

This clone was counted between two and nine times. This chain links TRBV25-1 with TRBJ2-1, with no clear D. This CDR3 comprises 16 residues. Trimming cost V 3 bases and J 0 bases, with 12 bases left between them. Germline assignment: CDR1 MGHDK and CDR2 SYGVNS. The CDR3 spells CASSDAGPSSYNEQFF. CDR3 DNA sequence: TGTGCCAGCAGTGATGCTGGTCCGAGCTCCTACAATGAGCAGTTCTTC.

This clone appeared a few times. The chain carries TRBV7-9 and TRBJ2-4; a possible D gene is TRBD1 (5 bases). CDR1 is SEHNR and CDR2 is FQNEAQ in the germline V gene (reference sequence). This CDR3 region has 15 residues. V lost 1 base and J lost 0, with 7 bases in between. The DNA of the CDR3 is TGTGCCAGCAGCTTAGGACAGATAGCCAAAAACATTCAGTACTTC. Encoded protein: CASSLGQIAKNIQYF.

At least ten counts were recorded for this clone. In the same sample, other DNA sequences code for this CDR3. The chain employs TRBV28 and TRBJ2-5, with no clear D. This CDR3 has 11 amino acids. CDR1 and CDR2 (germline): MDHEN, SYDVKM. Between the trimmed V and J ends, which lost 2 bases and 5 bases, there was a span of 3 bases. CDR3 protein: CASSLRETQYF. DNA of the CDR3: TGTGCCAGCAGTTTACGGGAGACCCAGTACTTC.

A single count supports this clone. V is TRBV7-2 and J is TRBJ2-5, with TRBD2 as a possible D gene (6 bases). Trimming took off 5 bases at V and 3 bases at J, with 10 bases between the two ends. CDR3 length equals 13 residues. Germline V gene data show CDR1 as SGHTA and CDR2 as FQGNSA. The CDR3 protein is CASSRGLKETQYF. The CDR3 DNA is TGTGCCAGCAGCCGGGGACTTAAAGAGACCCAGTACTTC.

The chain employs TRBV7-2 and TRBJ2-3; D gene ambiguous. Trimming removed 0 bases at V and 7 bases at J, with 11 bases between. Looked up from germline, CDR1 is SGHTA and CDR2 is FQGNSA. The CDR3 loop spans 14 amino acids. The CDR3 bases are TGTGCCAGCAGCTTAGCAAGCCGACGTAATACGCAGTATTTT. Translation gives CASSLASRRNTQYF.

This sequence joins TRBV19 and TRBJ1-2, with D unclear. CDR1 LNHDA and CDR2 SQIVND come from the germline V gene (reference sequence). The ends were cut back, 4 bases at V and 8 bases at J, with 8 bases in the middle. The CDR3 contains 11 residues. CDR3 nucleotides: TGTGCCAGTAGTAATAGGGTCGGCTACACCTTC. This encodes CASSNRVGYTF.

The chain employs TRBV13 and TRBJ2-7; the match to TRBD2 covers 8 bases. Per germline, CDR1 PRHDT and CDR2 FYEKMQ (reference sequence). This CDR3 has 16 amino acids. Losses at the gene ends were 4 bases for V and 1 base for J; bases not matched to a gene: 9. CDR3 coding DNA: TGTGCCAGCAGCTCTGGACAGCGGGAGAGGTCCTACGAGCAGTACTTC. Amino acids: CASSSGQRERSYEQYF.

The V call is TRBV27, the J call TRBJ2-7, with TRBD2 matching over 7 bases. Germline V lookup: CDR1 MNHEY, CDR2 SMNVEV (reference sequence). The CDR3 has 15 amino acids. Trimming cost V 8 bases and J 0 bases; bases outside gene matches: 10. The CDR3 sequence: CASGPYGGSSYEQYF. The CDR3 DNA is TGTGCCAGCGGTCCCTACGGCGGGAGCTCCTACGAGCAGTACTTC.

This clone was seen a few times. The V and J genes are TRBV27 and TRBJ1-2, with D possibly being TRBD1 (6 bases). Between the trimmed V and J ends, which lost 0 bases and 3 bases, there was a span of 26 bases. Germline lookup yields CDR1 MNHEY and CDR2 SMNVEV (reference sequence). The CDR3 covers 20 residues. The CDR3 region has the DNA TGTGCCAGCAGTTTATCGAAAACGGGGGCGAGAGGGTATCGAGACTATGGCTACACCTTC. Translating gives CASSLSKTGARGYRDYGYTF.

Notes on this clone: The same CDR3 also results from other DNA sequences found in this sample. V gene TRBV18 combines with J gene TRBJ2-6; D ambiguous. Per germline, CDR1 KGHSH and CDR2 LQKENI. This CDR3 region has 15 residues. V shed 2 bases and J shed 0 bases, with 5 bases lying between them. CDR3 sequence (DNA): TGTGCCAGCTCACCAGGGGTCTCTGGGGCCAACGTCCTGACTTTC. Translating it yields CASSPGVSGANVLTF.

The chain has TRBV7-9 and TRBJ2-2; TRBD1 might be the D (6 bases). This CDR3 spans 15 amino acids. CDR1 and CDR2 (germline): SEHNR, FQNEAQ (reference sequence). The V end lost 2 bases, the J end lost 5 bases, and 12 bases lay between the germline ends. CDR3 DNA sequence: TGTGCCAGCAGCTTACTCCCAGGGGAGACCGGGGAGCTGTTTTTT. Its protein product is CASSLLPGETGELFF.

The chain couples TRBV7-3 to TRBJ2-3; no firm D call. This CDR3 comprises 16 residues. CDR1 is SGHTA, CDR2 FQGTGA, per germline. Trimming took off 5 bases at V and 0 bases at J, with 15 bases between the two ends. CDR3 in amino acids: CASSILHLPSTDTQYF. CDR3 nucleotides: TGTGCCAGCAGCATCCTCCATTTGCCTAGCACAGATACGCAGTATTTT.

This clone was recorded a few times. This chain joins TRBV7-9 and TRBJ2-5, with 7 nucleotides matching TRBD1. J lost 1 base, V lost 5 bases, and 10 bases had no gene match. Germline CDR1 and CDR2: SEHNR and FQNEAQ (reference sequence). The CDR3 is 16 residues long. In DNA form, the CDR3 reads TGTGCCAGCAGCCCTACCCTCGGACAGGCCCAAGAGACCCAGTACTTC. Its translation: CASSPTLGQAQETQYF. Full variable domain (remainder filled in from reference TRBV7-9 and TRBJ2-5): DTGVSQNPRHKITKRGQNVTFRCDPISEHNRLYWYRQTLGQGPEFLTYFQNEAQLEKSRLLSDRFSAERPKGSFSTLEIQRTEQGDSAMYLCASSPTLGQAQETQYFGPGTRLLVL.

The DNA of the CDR3 is TGTGCCAGCAGCCAAGCCTTAGGGTTGGCCGCTGAAGCTTTCTTT. Protein sequence: CASSQALGLAAEAFF. This chain connects TRBV14 to TRBJ1-1; D unclear. The CDR3 covers 15 residues. Trimming took off 1 base at V and 6 bases at J, with 15 bases between the two ends. CDR1 and CDR2 from the germline V gene are SGHDN and FVKESK. The full variable domain, with the rest looked up from reference TRBV14 and TRBJ1-1, is EAGVTQFPSHSVIEKGQTVTLRCDPISGHDNLYWYRRVMGKEIKFLLHFVKESKQDESGMPNNRFLAERTGGTYSTLKVQPAELEDSGVYFCASSQALGLAAEAFFGQGTRLTVV.

The table lists this clone with a count of one. The gene calls are TRBV5-6 and TRBJ2-2; the match to TRBD2 covers 10 bases. The CDR3 contains 18 residues. Germline V lookup: CDR1 SGHDT, CDR2 YYEEEE. The V gene end was trimmed by 4 bases and the J gene end by 6 bases; junction bases not matched to a gene: 15. CDR3 sequence (DNA): TGTGCCAGCAGCCGGAGGGGTAGCGGGAGGCGGATCCCCGGGGAGCTGTTTTTT. Amino acids: CASSRRGSGRRIPGELFF.

In this sample, this clone turned up a few times. The chain joins TRBV19 to TRBJ2-1; 12 bases are a match to TRBD2. This CDR3 is built from 16 residues. Per germline, CDR1 LNHDA and CDR2 SQIVND (reference sequence). The junction had 2 bases not matched to a gene; V was cut back by 5 bases and J by 0 bases. CDR3 loop: CASSVTSGSSYNEQFF. CDR3 sequence (DNA): TGTGCCAGTAGTGTGACTAGCGGGAGCTCCTACAATGAGCAGTTCTTC.

This clone was recorded a few times. V is TRBV28 and J is TRBJ1-5, with D perhaps TRBD1 (5 bases). The V gene's germline CDR1 is MDHEN and CDR2 SYDVKM. V lost 7 bases and J lost 11, with 21 bases in between. The CDR3 has 14 residues. This CDR3 is CASTFGDGRRAQHF. CDR3 DNA: TGTGCCAGCACCTTCGGGGACGGACGGAGAGCCCAGCATTTT.

This clone was observed a handful of times. The chain joins TRBV2 to TRBJ2-5; D remains unclear. The CDR3 length is 12 residues. Trimming took 7 bases from V and 1 from J, leaving 7 bases between them. CDR1 is SNHLY and CDR2 is FYNNEI in the germline V gene. The CDR3 DNA is TGTGCCAGCACCCGGCTCCAAGAGACCCAGTACTTC. This codes for CASTRLQETQYF.

This clone has just a few counts. The chain couples TRBV15 to TRBJ2-6; TRBD1 matches 8 bases. In germline, CDR1 is LNHNV, CDR2 YYDKDF (reference sequence). The CDR3 has 15 residues. Trimming at V came to 3 bases and at J to 4 bases, leaving 2 bases not matched to a gene. The CDR3 protein is CATSRTGEGANVLTF. CDR3 DNA: TGTGCCACCAGCAGGACAGGGGAAGGGGCCAACGTCCTGACTTTC.

This clone was counted only a few times. The chain carries TRBV5-6 and TRBJ1-4; D is uncertain. Trimming stripped 1 base from V and 5 bases from J, with 15 bases between. CDR3 length: 16 amino acids. CDR1 SGHDT and CDR2 YYEEEE come from the germline V gene. The CDR3 spells CASSLRAAGRNEKLFF. The CDR3 nucleotides are TGTGCCAGCAGCTTGAGGGCGGCGGGGAGAAATGAAAAACTGTTTTTT.

This clone showed up just a few times. This rearrangement joins TRBV6-6 to TRBJ2-1, with D maybe TRBD1 (7 bases). CDR1 and CDR2 (germline): MNHNY, SVGAGI (reference sequence). Trimming pared 6 bases from V and 5 bases from J, leaving 20 bases between. This CDR3 comprises 16 residues. The CDR3 spells CASRPSAGQKNNEQFF. The DNA for the CDR3 is TGTGCCAGCAGACCCTCTGCGGGACAGAAAAACAATGAGCAGTTCTTC.

The chain recombines TRBV7-2 with TRBJ2-3; the match to TRBD2 covers 7 bases. Germline V gene sequence: CDR1 SGHTA, CDR2 FQGNSA. V lost 4 bases and J lost 6; bases outside the gene matches: 7. CDR3 length equals 14 residues. The CDR3 region has the DNA TGTGCCAGCAGCTCCGGGGGGTCCCGGGATACGCAGTATTTT. Translated: CASSSGGSRDTQYF.

In DNA, the CDR3 is TGTGCCAGCAGTTACTCCCTCAGAGATACGCAGTATTTT. It is translated as CASSYSLRDTQYF. The V call is TRBV6-5, the J call TRBJ2-3, with no clear D. CDR1 MNHEY and CDR2 SVGAGI come from the germline V gene. V dropped 0 bases and J dropped 5 bases, with 6 bases sitting between them. The CDR3 has 13 residues.

V and J are TRBV15 and TRBJ2-1; TRBD1 agrees at 8 bases. The V gene's germline CDR1 is LNHNV and CDR2 YYDKDF (reference sequence). The CDR3 spans 15 residues. V was clipped by 1 base and J by 6 bases; unmatched bases: 5. CDR3 DNA: TGTGCCACCAGCAGAGGACGGACAGGGCCCAATGAGCAGTTCTTC. It translates to CATSRGRTGPNEQFF.

The table lists this clone with a few counts. The genes are TRBV9 and TRBJ2-1; the D is unclear. Germline lookup yields CDR1 SGDLS and CDR2 YYNGEE. The CDR3 is 14 amino acids. Trimming shortened V by 0 bases and J by 8 bases, and 12 bases separated the two germline ends. CDR3 nucleotides: TGTGCCAGCAGCGTAGATCGCAGGTCCTATGAGCAGTTCTTC. Its protein is CASSVDRRSYEQFF.